These T cell receptor beta chains were read from a single sample in a study of cytomegalovirus exposure and HLA in healthy donors. Sequenced by immunoSEQ multiplex PCR; TCRdb stores in-frame clones only, minus some. The sample has over 150,000 clones, 75% to 85% seen once. Specimen: PBMCs. These receptor sequences come from a woman aged 25 to 39 in good health and CMV-seronegative. Both conserved end residues are part of each CDR3. D genes are given only for firm matches. Clone size, where shown, is once, few, many, or a class for clones that have expanded.

J | size | V | D | CDR3 | DNA
TRBJ2-7 | once | TRBV27 | TRBD2 | CASRVTSGGIYEQYF | TGTGCCAGCAGGGTAACTAGCGGGGGCATCTACGAGCAGTACTTC
TRBJ2-2 | - | TRBV27 | - | CASSQGAGELFF | TGTGCCAGCAGCCAGGGCGCCGGGGAGCTGTTTTTT
TRBJ1-2 | - | TRBV4-2 | - | CASSQGLTDGYTF | TGTGCCAGCAGCCAAGGTTTGACAGATGGCTACACCTTC
TRBJ2-7 | - | TRBV4-1 | TRBD2 | CASSQVPSGLTYEQYF | TGCGCCAGCAGCCAAGTACCTAGCGGGCTAACCTACGAGCAGTACTTC
TRBJ2-3 | once | TRBV5-1 | TRBD2 | CASSLTSGNTDTQYF | TGCGCCAGCAGCTTGACTAGCGGGAACACAGATACGCAGTATTTT
TRBJ1-4 | - | TRBV19 | - | CASSIREKLFF | TGTGCCAGTAGTATTCGTGAAAAACTGTTTTTT
TRBJ2-7 | - | TRBV10-3 | TRBD2 | CAIGTSGSRNEQYF | TGTGCCATTGGGACTAGCGGGAGTCGGAACGAGCAGTACTTC
TRBJ1-1 | once | TRBV5-1 | TRBD1 | CASSQRTGGGTEAFF | TGCGCCAGCAGCCAAAGGACAGGGGGAGGCACTGAAGCTTTCTTT
TRBJ1-1 | - | TRBV5-1 | TRBD1 | CASSLRTGEGTEAFF | TGCGCCAGCAGCTTGCGAACAGGGGAAGGCACTGAAGCTTTCTTT
TRBJ2-7 | - | TRBV5-1 | TRBD1 | CASSTTSGTGSYEQYF | TGCGCCAGCAGCACGACTTCCGGGACAGGTTCCTACGAGCAGTACTTC
TRBJ2-4 | - | TRBV15 | TRBD2 | CATSSPGTSGTIRNSQYF | TGTGCCACCAGCAGTCCCGGGACTAGCGGGACGATTAGAAACAGTCAGTACTTC
TRBJ1-3 | few | TRBV9 | - | CASSAVQGSSGNTIYF | TGTGCCAGCAGCGCCGTGCAGGGTAGCTCTGGAAACACCATATATTTT
TRBJ2-7 | - | TRBV18 | - | CASSPGQIFSYEQYF | TGTGCCAGCTCACCTGGACAGATATTTTCCTACGAGCAGTACTTC
TRBJ2-5 | - | TRBV2 | TRBD1 | CASTGQRQETQYF | TGTGCCAGCACGGGACAGCGTCAAGAGACCCAGTACTTC
TRBJ1-1 | - | TRBV18 | - | CASSPSKQAANTEAFF | TGTGCCAGCTCACCATCGAAACAGGCTGCGAACACTGAAGCTTTCTTT
TRBJ2-7 | - | TRBV27 | TRBD1 | CASSPQGARVEQYF | TGTGCCAGCAGTCCGCAGGGGGCGAGGGTCGAGCAGTACTTC
TRBJ2-1 | - | TRBV4-1 | TRBD1 | CASSQFPGQGTNNEQFF | TGCGCCAGCAGCCAATTTCCAGGACAGGGAACGAACAATGAGCAGTTCTTC
TRBJ2-1 | - | TRBV7-7 | TRBD2 | CASSQTSGGPHEQFF | TGTGCCAGCAGCCAGACTAGCGGGGGGCCCCATGAGCAGTTCTTC
TRBJ2-5 | - | TRBV5-1 | TRBD1 | CASSLDTGDETQYF | TGCGCCAGCAGCTTGGACACAGGGGATGAGACCCAGTACTTC